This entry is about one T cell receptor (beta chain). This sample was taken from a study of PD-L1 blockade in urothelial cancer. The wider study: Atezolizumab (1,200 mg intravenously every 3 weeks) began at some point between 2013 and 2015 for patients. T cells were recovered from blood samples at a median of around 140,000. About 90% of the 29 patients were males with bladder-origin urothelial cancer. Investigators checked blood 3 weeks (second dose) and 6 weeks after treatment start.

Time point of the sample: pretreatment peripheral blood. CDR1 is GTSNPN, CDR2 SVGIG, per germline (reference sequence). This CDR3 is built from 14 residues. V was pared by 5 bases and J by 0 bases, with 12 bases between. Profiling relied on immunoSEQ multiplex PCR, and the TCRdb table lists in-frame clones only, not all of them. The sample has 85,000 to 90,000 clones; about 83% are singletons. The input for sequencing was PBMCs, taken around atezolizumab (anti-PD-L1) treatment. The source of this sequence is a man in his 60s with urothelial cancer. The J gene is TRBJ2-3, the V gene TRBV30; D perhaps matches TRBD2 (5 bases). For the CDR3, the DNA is TGTGCCTGGCGGACTTACAAAAGCACAGATACGCAGTATTTT. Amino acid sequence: CAWRTYKSTDTQYF. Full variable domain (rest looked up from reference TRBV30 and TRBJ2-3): SQTIHQWPATLVQPVGSPLSLECTVEGTSNPNLYWYRQAAGRGLQLLFYSVGIGQISSEVPQNLSASRPQDRQFILSSKKLLLSDSGFYLCAWRTYKSTDTQYFGPGTRLTVL.